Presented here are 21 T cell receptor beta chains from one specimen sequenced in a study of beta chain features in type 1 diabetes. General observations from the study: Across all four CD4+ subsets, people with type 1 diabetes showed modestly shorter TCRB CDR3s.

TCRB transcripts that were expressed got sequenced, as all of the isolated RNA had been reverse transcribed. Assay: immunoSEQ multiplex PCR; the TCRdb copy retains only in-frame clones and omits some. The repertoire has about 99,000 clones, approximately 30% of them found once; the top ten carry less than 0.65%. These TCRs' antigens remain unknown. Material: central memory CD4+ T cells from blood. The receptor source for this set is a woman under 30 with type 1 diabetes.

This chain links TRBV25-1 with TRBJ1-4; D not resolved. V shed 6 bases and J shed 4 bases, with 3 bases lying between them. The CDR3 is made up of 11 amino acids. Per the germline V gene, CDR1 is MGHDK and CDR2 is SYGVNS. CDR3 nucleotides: TGTGCCAGCAGCAGTAATGAAAAACTGTTTTTT. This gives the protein CASSSNEKLFF. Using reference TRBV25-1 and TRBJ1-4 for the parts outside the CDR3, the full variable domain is EADIYQTPRYLVIGTGKKITLECSQTMGHDKMYWYQQDPGMELHLIHYSYGVNSTEKGDLSSESTVSRIRTEHFPLTLESARPSHTSQYLCASSSNEKLFFGSGTQLSVL.

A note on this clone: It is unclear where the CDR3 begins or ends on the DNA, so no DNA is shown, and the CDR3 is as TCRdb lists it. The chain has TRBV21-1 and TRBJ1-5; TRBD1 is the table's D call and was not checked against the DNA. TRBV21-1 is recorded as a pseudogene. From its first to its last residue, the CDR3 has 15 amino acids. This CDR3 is CASILWGPGNQPQHF.

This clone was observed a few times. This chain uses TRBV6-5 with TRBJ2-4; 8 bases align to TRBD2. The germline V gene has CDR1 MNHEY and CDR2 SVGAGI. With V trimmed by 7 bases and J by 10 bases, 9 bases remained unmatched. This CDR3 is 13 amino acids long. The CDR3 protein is CASKTPGRAIQYF. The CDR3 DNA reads TGTGCCAGCAAAACCCCCGGGAGGGCTATTCAGTACTTC.

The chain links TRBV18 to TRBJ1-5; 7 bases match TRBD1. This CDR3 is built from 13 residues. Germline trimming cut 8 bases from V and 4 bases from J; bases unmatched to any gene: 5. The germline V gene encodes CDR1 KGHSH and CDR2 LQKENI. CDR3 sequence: CASGTATNQPQHF. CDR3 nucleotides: TGTGCCAGCGGGACAGCAACAAATCAGCCCCAGCATTTT.

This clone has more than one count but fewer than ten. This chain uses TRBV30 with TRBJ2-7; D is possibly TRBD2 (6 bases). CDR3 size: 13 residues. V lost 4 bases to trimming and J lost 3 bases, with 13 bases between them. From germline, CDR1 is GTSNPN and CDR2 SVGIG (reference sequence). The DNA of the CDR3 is TGTGCCTGGAAACGGACTATCCTCTACGAGCAGTACTTC. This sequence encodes CAWKRTILYEQYF.

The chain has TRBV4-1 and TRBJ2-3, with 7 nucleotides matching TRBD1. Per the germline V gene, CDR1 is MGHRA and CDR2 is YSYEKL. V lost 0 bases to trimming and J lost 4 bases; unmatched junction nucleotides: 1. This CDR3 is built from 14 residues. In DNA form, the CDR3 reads TGCGCCAGCAGCCAAGATACAGGGGCAGATACGCAGTATTTT. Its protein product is CASSQDTGADTQYF.

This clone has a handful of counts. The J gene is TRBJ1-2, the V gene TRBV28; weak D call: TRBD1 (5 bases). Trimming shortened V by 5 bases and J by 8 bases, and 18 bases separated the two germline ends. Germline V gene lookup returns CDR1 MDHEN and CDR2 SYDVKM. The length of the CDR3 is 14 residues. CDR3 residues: CASSRSPREEGYTF. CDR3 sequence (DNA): TGTGCCAGCAGTCGCTCCCCCAGGGAAGAAGGCTACACCTTC.

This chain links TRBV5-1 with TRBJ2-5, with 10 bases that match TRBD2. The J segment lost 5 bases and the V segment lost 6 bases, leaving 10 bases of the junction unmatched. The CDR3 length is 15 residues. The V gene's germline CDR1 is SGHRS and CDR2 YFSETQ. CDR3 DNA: TGCGCCAGCATATTGTCTAGCGGGAGAGGGGAGACCCAGTACTTC. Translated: CASILSSGRGETQYF. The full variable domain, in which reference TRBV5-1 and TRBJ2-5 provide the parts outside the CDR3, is KAGVTQTPRYLIKTRGQQVTLSCSPISGHRSVSWYQQTPGQGLQFLFEYFSETQRNKGNFPGRFSGRQFSNSRSEMNVSTLELGDSALYLCASILSSGRGETQYFGPGTRLLVL.

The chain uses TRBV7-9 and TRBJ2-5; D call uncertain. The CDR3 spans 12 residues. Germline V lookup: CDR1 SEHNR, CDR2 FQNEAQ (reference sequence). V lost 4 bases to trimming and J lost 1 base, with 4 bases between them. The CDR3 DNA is TGTGCCAGCAGCTCGAGCCAAGAGACCCAGTACTTC. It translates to CASSSSQETQYF.

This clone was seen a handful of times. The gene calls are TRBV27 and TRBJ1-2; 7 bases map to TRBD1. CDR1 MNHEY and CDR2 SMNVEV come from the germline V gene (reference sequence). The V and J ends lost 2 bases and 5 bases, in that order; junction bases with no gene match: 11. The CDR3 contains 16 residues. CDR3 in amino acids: CASSLGGTETLYGYTF. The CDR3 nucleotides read TGTGCCAGCAGTTTAGGTGGGACAGAAACTCTTTATGGCTACACCTTC.

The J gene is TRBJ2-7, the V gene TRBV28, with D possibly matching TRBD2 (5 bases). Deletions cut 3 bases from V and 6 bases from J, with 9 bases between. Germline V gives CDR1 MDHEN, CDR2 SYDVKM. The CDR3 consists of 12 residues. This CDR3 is CASSLSLAEQYF. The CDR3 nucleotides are TGTGCCAGCAGTTTGAGTCTAGCCGAGCAGTACTTC. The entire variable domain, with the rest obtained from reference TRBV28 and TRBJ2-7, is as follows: DVKVTQSSRYLVKRTGEKVFLECVQDMDHENMFWYRQDPGLGLRLIYFSYDVKMKEKGDIPEGYSVSREKKERFSLILESASTNQTSMYLCASSLSLAEQYFGPGTRLTVT.

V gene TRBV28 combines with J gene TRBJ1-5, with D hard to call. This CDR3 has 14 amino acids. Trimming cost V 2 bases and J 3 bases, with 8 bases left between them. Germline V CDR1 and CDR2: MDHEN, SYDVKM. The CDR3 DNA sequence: TGTGCCAGCAGTTTAGGAGGCTACAATCAGCCCCAGCATTTT. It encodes CASSLGGYNQPQHF.

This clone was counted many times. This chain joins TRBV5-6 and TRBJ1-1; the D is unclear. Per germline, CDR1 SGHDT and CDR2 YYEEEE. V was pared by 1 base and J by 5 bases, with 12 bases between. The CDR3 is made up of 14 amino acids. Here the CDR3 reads CASSLPHQRTEAFF. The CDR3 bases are TGTGCCAGCAGCTTGCCCCACCAGAGGACTGAAGCTTTCTTT.

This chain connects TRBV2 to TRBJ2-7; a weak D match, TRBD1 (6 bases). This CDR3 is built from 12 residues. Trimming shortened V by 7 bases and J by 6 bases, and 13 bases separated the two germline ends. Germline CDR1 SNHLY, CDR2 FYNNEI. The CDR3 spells CASNVQGTEQYF. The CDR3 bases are TGTGCCAGCAATGTACAGGGAACCGAGCAGTACTTC.

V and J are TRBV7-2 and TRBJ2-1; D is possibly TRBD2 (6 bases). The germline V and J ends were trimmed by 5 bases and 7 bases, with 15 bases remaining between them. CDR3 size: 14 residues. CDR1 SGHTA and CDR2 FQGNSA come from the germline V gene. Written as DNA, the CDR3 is TGTGCCAGCAGCGGGAGACTAGAGGGAAATGAGCAGTTCTTC. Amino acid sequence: CASSGRLEGNEQFF.

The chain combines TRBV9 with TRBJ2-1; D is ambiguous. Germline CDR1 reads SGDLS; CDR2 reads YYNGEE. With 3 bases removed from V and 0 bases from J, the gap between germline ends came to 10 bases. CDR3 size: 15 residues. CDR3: CASSARVSSYNEQFF. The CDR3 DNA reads TGTGCCAGCAGCGCACGGGTTAGCTCCTACAATGAGCAGTTCTTC.

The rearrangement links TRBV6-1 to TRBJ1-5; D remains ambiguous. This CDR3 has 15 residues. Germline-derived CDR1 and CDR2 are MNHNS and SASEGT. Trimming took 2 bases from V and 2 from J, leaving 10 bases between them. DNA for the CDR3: TGTGCCAGCAGTGAATACAGTTGGGGCAATCAGCCCCAGCATTTT. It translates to CASSEYSWGNQPQHF.

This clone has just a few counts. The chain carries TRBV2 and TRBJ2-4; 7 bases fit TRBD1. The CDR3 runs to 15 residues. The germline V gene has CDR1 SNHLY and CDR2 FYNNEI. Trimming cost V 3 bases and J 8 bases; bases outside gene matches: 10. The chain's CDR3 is CASSDRDSLEDIQYF. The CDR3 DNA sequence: TGTGCCAGCAGTGACCGGGACAGCCTCGAGGACATTCAGTACTTC.

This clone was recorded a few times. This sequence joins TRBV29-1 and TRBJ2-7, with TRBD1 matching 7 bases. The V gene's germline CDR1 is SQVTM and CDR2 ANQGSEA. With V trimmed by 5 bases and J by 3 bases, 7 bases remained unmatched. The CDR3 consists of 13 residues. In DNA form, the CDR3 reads TGCAGCGTTTCCCGGGACAGCCACTACGAGCAGTACTTC. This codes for CSVSRDSHYEQYF.

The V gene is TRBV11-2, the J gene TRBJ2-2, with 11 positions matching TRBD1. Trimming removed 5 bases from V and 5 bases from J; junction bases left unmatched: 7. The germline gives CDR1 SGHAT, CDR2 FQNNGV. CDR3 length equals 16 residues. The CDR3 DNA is TGTGCCAGCAGCCATGGGGGACAGGGGGTTACCGGGGAGCTGTTTTTT. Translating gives CASSHGGQGVTGELFF.

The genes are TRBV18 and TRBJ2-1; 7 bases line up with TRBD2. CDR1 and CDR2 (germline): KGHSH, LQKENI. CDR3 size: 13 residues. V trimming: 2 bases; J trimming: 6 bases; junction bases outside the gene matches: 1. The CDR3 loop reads CASSPGGVNEQFF. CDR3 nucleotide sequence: TGTGCCAGCTCACCAGGGGGGGTCAATGAGCAGTTCTTC.